A selection of T cell receptor beta chains follows, all from one sample in a study of blood T cell repertoires in COVID-19. Some clones are missing from TCRdb's copy, which holds only in-frame ones; the method was immunoSEQ multiplex PCR. This table holds about 260,000 clones, approximately 84% found once. The source material was peripheral blood. These receptors were taken from a woman over 75 with acute or convalescent COVID-19. CDR3s include the opening cysteine and the closing phenylalanine or tryptophan. D genes are given only for firm matches. Only part of the rows carry a size: once, few, many, or a class if the clone is expanded.

d_call	v_call	j_call	clone_size	cdr3_aa	cdr3_nt
TRBD2	TRBV3-1/TRBV3-2	TRBJ2-3	-	CASSQGIAGVADTQYF	TGTGCCAGCAGCCAAGGAATAGCGGGAGTGGCAGATACGCAGTATTTT
-	TRBV11-2	TRBJ2-2	-	CASSLVTGRGAGELFF	TGTGCCAGCAGCTTAGTAACAGGGCGCGGAGCCGGGGAGCTGTTTTTT
-	TRBV19	TRBJ1-2	-	CASIQDSNYGYTF	TGTGCCAGTATTCAAGACAGTAACTATGGCTACACCTTC
TRBD1	TRBV6-5	TRBJ1-1	-	CASSYSQGMGEAFF	TGTGCCAGCAGTTACTCACAGGGGATGGGTGAAGCTTTCTTT
-	TRBV6-2/TRBV6-3	TRBJ2-1	-	CASSYGTSNNEQFF	TGTGCCAGCAGTTACGGGACTTCCAACAATGAGCAGTTCTTC
TRBD1	TRBV27	TRBJ1-2	few	CASSSGQGATYGYTF	TGTGCCAGCAGTTCAGGACAGGGGGCAACATATGGCTACACCTTC
-	TRBV6-5	TRBJ1-5	-	CASSQDSSNQPQHF	TGTGCCAGCAGCCAGGACAGTAGCAATCAGCCCCAGCATTTT
-	TRBV9	TRBJ2-1	few	CASGRGGDEQFF	TGTGCCAGCGGAAGGGGTGGGGATGAGCAGTTCTTC
TRBD1	TRBV28	TRBJ2-5	once	CASKSRYRGYGETQYF	TGTGCCAGCAAGAGCCGGTACAGGGGTTATGGAGAGACCCAGTACTTC
TRBD2	TRBV19	TRBJ2-1	-	CASSIGGTSSHNEQFF	TGTGCCAGTAGTATAGGGGGGACTAGCTCACATAATGAGCAGTTCTTC
-	TRBV3-1/TRBV3-2	TRBJ2-2	-	CASSSRTGELFF	TGTGCCAGCAGCTCCAGAACCGGGGAGCTGTTTTTT
-	TRBV5-5	TRBJ2-7	-	CASSPYADFAGQGEQYF	TGTGCCAGCAGCCCATACGCCGACTTCGCGGGGCAAGGTGAGCAGTACTTC
-	TRBV6-4	TRBJ1-2	few	CAIPEGTGGYTF	TGTGCCATTCCGGAGGGAACGGGCGGCTACACCTTC
-	TRBV13	TRBJ1-6	-	CASSLGLTGPPLHF	TGTGCCAGCAGCTTAGGCCTTACAGGGCCACCCCTCCACTTT
TRBD1	TRBV20-1	TRBJ1-3	few	CSASGVGQGSGNTIYF	TGCAGTGCTAGTGGGGTTGGACAGGGGTCTGGAAACACCATATATTTT
-	TRBV5-1	TRBJ2-5	-	CASSLLPRGLYQETQYF	TGCGCCAGCAGCTTGCTCCCGCGGGGGCTCTACCAAGAGACCCAGTACTTC
TRBD2	TRBV7-3	TRBJ2-3	-	CASSLSGLDTDTQYF	TGTGCCAGCAGCTTGAGCGGACTAGACACAGATACGCAGTATTTT
-	TRBV5-5	TRBJ1-3	-	CASSLVGNRGNTIYF	TGTGCCAGCAGCTTGGTTGGGAACAGGGGAAACACCATATATTTT
-	TRBV7-2	TRBJ2-1	-	CASSWGLEYNEQFF	TGTGCCAGCAGCTGGGGACTCGAGTACAATGAGCAGTTCTTC
-	TRBV2	TRBJ2-5	-	CATQGEETQYF	TGTGCCACCCAAGGGGAAGAGACCCAGTACTTC
-	TRBV4-3	TRBJ2-1	-	CASSKVPLASYNEQFF	TGCGCCAGCAGCAAAGTGCCTCTAGCCTCCTACAATGAGCAGTTCTTC
TRBD1	TRBV24-1	TRBJ1-5	-	CATSTGEGSNQPQHF	TGTGCCACCAGTACAGGGGAAGGAAGCAATCAGCCCCAGCATTTT
TRBD2	TRBV7-8	TRBJ2-7	-	CASSLGPAGAVLDTYEQYF	TGTGCCAGCAGCTTAGGTCCAGCGGGGGCCGTACTAGATACCTACGAGCAGTACTTC
-	TRBV2	TRBJ1-5	-	CASSSGDNQPQHF	TGTGCCAGCAGTTCGGGGGACAATCAGCCCCAGCATTTT
-	TRBV7-9	TRBJ2-3	once	CASSPRVTDTQYF	TGTGCCAGCAGCCCTCGGGTCACAGATACGCAGTATTTT
-	TRBV20-1	TRBJ2-7	-	CSAAALEQYF	TGCAGTGCTGCAGCGCTCGAGCAGTACTTC
-	TRBV10-3	TRBJ1-1	-	CAIGRETGGRGEAFF	TGTGCCATCGGCAGGGAGACGGGGGGTAGGGGTGAAGCTTTCTTT
-	TRBV6-5	TRBJ1-6	-	CASSYTGRNSPLHF	TGTGCCAGCAGTTACACTGGTCGTAATTCACCCCTCCACTTT